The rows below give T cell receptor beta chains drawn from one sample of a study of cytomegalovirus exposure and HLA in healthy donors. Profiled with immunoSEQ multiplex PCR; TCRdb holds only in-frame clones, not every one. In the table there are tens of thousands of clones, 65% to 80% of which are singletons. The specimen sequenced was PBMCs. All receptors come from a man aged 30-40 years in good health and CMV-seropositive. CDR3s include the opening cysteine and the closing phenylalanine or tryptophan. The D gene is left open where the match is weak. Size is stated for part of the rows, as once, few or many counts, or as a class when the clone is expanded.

CASGNRDREYYIQPQHF | TGTGCCAGCGGAAACCGGGACAGGGAATATTATATTCAGCCCCAGCATTTT | TRBV6-4 | TRBD1 | TRBJ1-5 | NA
CASGVERLSGEQYF | TGTGCCAGCGGCGTTGAAAGGCTATCAGGCGAGCAGTACTTC | TRBV6-1 | NA | TRBJ2-7 | few
CASTSSDTNSGNTIYF | TGTGCCAGCACCTCATCTGACACCAACTCTGGAAACACCATATATTTT | TRBV5-4 | NA | TRBJ1-3 | NA
CASSLNQGQGGYTF | TGTGCCAGCAGCTTAAACCAAGGGCAGGGCGGCTACACCTTC | TRBV11-2 | NA | TRBJ1-2 | NA
CASSRRTGFGYTF | TGTGCCAGCAGTAGAAGGACAGGATTTGGCTACACCTTC | TRBV28 | TRBD1 | TRBJ1-2 | NA
CASSLGGGAGGELFF | TGTGCCAGCAGCTTGGGCGGGGGGGCTGGCGGGGAGCTGTTTTTT | TRBV7-2 | TRBD2 | TRBJ2-2 | NA
CASSGGIYSGNTIYF | TGTGCCAGCAGCGGAGGGATCTACTCTGGAAACACCATATATTTT | TRBV9 | NA | TRBJ1-3 | NA
CASSQVRGLNTEAFF | TGCGCCAGCAGCCAAGTTAGGGGTTTGAACACTGAAGCTTTCTTT | TRBV4-3 | NA | TRBJ1-1 | few
CASSPGTSGFYEQYF | TGCGCCAGCAGCCCTGGGACTAGCGGTTTCTACGAGCAGTACTTC | TRBV5-1 | TRBD2 | TRBJ2-7 | NA
CASSQRGGGGNEQFF | TGTGCCAGCAGCCAAAGAGGAGGGGGGGGGAATGAGCAGTTCTTC | TRBV4-2 | NA | TRBJ2-1 | NA
CASSQDQRDRGWIMKAFF | TGCGCCAGCAGCCAAGATCAGCGGGACAGGGGTTGGATAATGAAGGCTTTCTTT | TRBV4-1 | TRBD1 | TRBJ1-1 | few
CASSTDRGPGTEAFF | TGTGCCAGCAGCACCGACAGGGGGCCGGGCACTGAAGCTTTCTTT | TRBV9 | TRBD1 | TRBJ1-1 | NA
CASSPGWAGGRDTQYF | TGTGCCAGCAGTCCCGGATGGGCAGGGGGCCGGGATACGCAGTATTTT | TRBV28 | TRBD1 | TRBJ2-3 | NA
CASTPPRGPTPFYEQYF | TGTGCCAGCACCCCCCCCAGGGGGCCCACTCCCTTCTACGAGCAGTACTTC | TRBV7-6 | TRBD1 | TRBJ2-7 | NA
CASSPPLGTGGGGYTF | TGTGCCAGCAGTCCCCCCCTGGGGACAGGAGGCGGTGGCTACACCTTC | TRBV28 | TRBD1 | TRBJ1-2 | NA
CASSPSGGVGTEAFF | TGTGCCAGCAGCCCAAGTGGGGGGGTGGGCACTGAAGCTTTCTTT | TRBV7-2 | NA | TRBJ1-1 | NA
CASSEWNGGAEETQYF | TGTGCCAGCAGTGAGTGGAACGGGGGGGCAGAAGAGACCCAGTACTTC | TRBV6-1 | TRBD2 | TRBJ2-5 | NA
CASSQAASRQETQYF | TGTGCCAGCAGCCAAGCGGCTAGCCGTCAAGAGACCCAGTACTTC | TRBV14 | NA | TRBJ2-5 | NA
CASRPRGGEETQYF | TGTGCCAGCAGACCTCGGGGGGGCGAAGAGACCCAGTACTTC | TRBV28 | TRBD2 | TRBJ2-5 | few
CASKTTGLDTQYF | TGTGCCAGCAAAACAACAGGGTTGGATACGCAGTATTTT | TRBV6-5 | NA | TRBJ2-3 | NA
CASSFGRGNEKLFF | TGTGCCAGCAGCTTTGGCAGGGGGAATGAAAAACTGTTTTTT | TRBV7-2 | TRBD1 | TRBJ1-4 | NA
CASSLTGVGELFF | TGTGCCAGCAGCTTAACCGGGGTCGGGGAGCTGTTTTTT | TRBV7-3 | NA | TRBJ2-2 | NA
CAIRRAGEYNEQFF | TGTGCCATCAGAAGAGCGGGGGAATACAATGAGCAGTTCTTC | TRBV10-3 | TRBD2 | TRBJ2-1 | NA
CASSSPGSLNTEAFF | TGTGCCAGCAGCTCACCCGGGTCCTTGAACACTGAAGCTTTCTTT | TRBV5-4 | NA | TRBJ1-1 | NA
CASTPPGVGELFF | TGTGCCAGCACCCCCCCGGGAGTCGGGGAGCTGTTTTTT | TRBV28 | NA | TRBJ2-2 | NA
CASSPPGALGYTF | TGTGCCAGCAGCCCTCCGGGAGCCCTTGGCTACACCTTC | TRBV9 | NA | TRBJ1-2 | NA
CASSSDGQGGEKLFF | TGTGCCAGCAGCTCAGATGGACAGGGAGGTGAAAAACTGTTTTTT | TRBV7-3 | TRBD1 | TRBJ1-4 | NA
CASSKRDRGNYGYTF | TGTGCCAGCAGCAAGAGGGACAGGGGAAACTATGGCTACACCTTC | TRBV7-9 | TRBD1 | TRBJ1-2 | NA
CASSSPTGSYGYTF | TGTGCCAGCAGCTCCCCGACGGGAAGCTATGGCTACACCTTC | TRBV5-4 | NA | TRBJ1-2 | NA
CASSFSNTRYEQYF | TGTGCCAGCAGTTTTTCGAACACCCGCTACGAGCAGTACTTC | TRBV28 | NA | TRBJ2-7 | NA
CASSEREGYNTGELFF | TGTGCCAGCAGTGAACGGGAGGGTTACAACACCGGGGAGCTGTTTTTT | TRBV25-1 | TRBD2 | TRBJ2-2 | once
CASSLAQAYNSPLHF | TGTGCCAGCAGCTTAGCACAGGCCTATAATTCACCCCTCCACTTT | TRBV7-8 | NA | TRBJ1-6 | few
CASSETAGRGGYTF | TGTGCCAGCAGTGAAACGGCGGGAAGAGGTGGCTACACCTTC | TRBV6-1 | NA | TRBJ1-2 | few
CASSRAGAGANVLTF | TGTGCCAGCAGCCGGGCGGGGGCTGGGGCCAACGTCCTGACTTTC | TRBV6-5 | TRBD2 | TRBJ2-6 | NA
CASSPSLLAQVTGELFF | TGTGCCAGCTCACCTTCATTGCTGGCACAGGTTACCGGGGAGCTGTTTTTT | TRBV18 | NA | TRBJ2-2 | NA
CASSFGTGGEQYF | TGTGCCAGCAGTTTCGGGACAGGGGGTGAGCAGTACTTC | TRBV28 | TRBD1 | TRBJ2-7 | NA
CASSPQGAFPGANVLTF | TGCGCCAGCAGCCCACAGGGGGCTTTCCCTGGGGCCAACGTCCTGACTTTC | TRBV5-1 | TRBD1 | TRBJ2-6 | NA
CASSRRPGQGYNYGYTF | TGTGCCAGCAGTCGAAGACCGGGACAGGGGTATAACTATGGCTACACCTTC | TRBV28 | TRBD1 | TRBJ1-2 | once
CASSVAPQGPSGNTIYF | TGTGCCAGCAGCGTAGCTCCGCAGGGGCCCTCTGGAAACACCATATATTTT | TRBV9 | NA | TRBJ1-3 | NA
CASSSGGGSYEQYF | TGTGCCAGCAGTTCCGGCGGGGGATCCTACGAGCAGTACTTC | TRBV6-1 | TRBD2 | TRBJ2-7 | NA
CASSVDRGNTIYF | TGTGCCAGCAGCGTGGACAGGGGAAACACCATATATTTT | TRBV9 | TRBD1 | TRBJ1-3 | NA
CASSSGQVINEKLFF | TGTGCCAGCAGCTCGGGACAGGTGATTAATGAAAAACTGTTTTTT | TRBV6-5 | TRBD1 | TRBJ1-4 | few
CATTPDGGIYEQYF | TGTGCCACCACACCCGATGGGGGGATTTACGAGCAGTACTTC | TRBV5-8 | NA | TRBJ2-7 | NA
CAISTGQVQETQYF | TGTGCCATCAGTACCGGACAGGTCCAAGAGACCCAGTACTTC | TRBV10-3 | TRBD1 | TRBJ2-5 | NA
CASSYSNRWNTEAFF | TGTGCCAGCAGTTACTCAAACAGGTGGAACACTGAAGCTTTCTTT | TRBV6-6 | NA | TRBJ1-1 | NA
CASSPFGSSYEQYF | TGTGCCAGCAGCCCCTTTGGGAGCTCCTACGAGCAGTACTTC | TRBV7-2 | NA | TRBJ2-7 | once
CASSPGVRETQYF | TGTGCCAGCAGCCCGGGGGTTCGGGAGACCCAGTACTTC | TRBV7-2 | NA | TRBJ2-5 | NA
CASSLPDRAGNTIYF | TGTGCCAGCAGCTTGCCGGACAGGGCTGGAAACACCATATATTTT | TRBV7-2 | TRBD1 | TRBJ1-3 | NA
CASSLAGGQGNEQFF | TGCGCCAGCAGCTTGGCCGGGGGACAGGGCAATGAGCAGTTCTTC | TRBV5-1 | TRBD1 | TRBJ2-1 | NA
CASSLTLDPQGPLHF | TGTGCCAGCAGCTTAACATTAGACCCCCAGGGACCCCTCCACTTT | TRBV7-3 | NA | TRBJ1-6 | NA
CASSDSSGGTDTQYF | TGTGCCAGCAGTGACTCTAGCGGGGGCACAGATACGCAGTATTTT | TRBV6-4 | TRBD2 | TRBJ2-3 | medium-sized
CASSLVRGLLGELFF | TGTGCCAGCAGCTTGGTTAGGGGTTTGTTAGGGGAGCTGTTTTTT | TRBV11-2 | NA | TRBJ2-2 | NA
CASGRRSGELFF | TGTGCTAGTGGTCGCCGGTCCGGGGAGCTGTTTTTT | TRBV12-5 | NA | TRBJ2-2 | NA
CASTAPGQGNYGYTF | TGTGCCAGCACCGCCCCCGGGCAGGGCAACTATGGCTACACCTTC | TRBV5-4 | NA | TRBJ1-2 | NA
CASSISLTSVYEQYF | TGTGCCAGCAGTATTTCCCTGACTAGCGTATACGAGCAGTACTTC | TRBV4-2 | TRBD2 | TRBJ2-7 | NA